This T cell receptor beta chain was obtained from a study of T-cell memory formation after mild COVID-19 (dated by TCRdb to the early 2020s). Study-level background: TCR sequence clusters from the two donors were found to be largely donor specific. Two young, previously healthy adult volunteers made up the cohort, one male and one female. T-cell clones expanding and contracting after mild COVID-19 in a couple of donors were tracked by longitudinal TCRalpha and TCRbeta repertoire sequencing.

Paper-wide results and their limitations: The study covered only two mild cases, and larger cohorts including severe cases with pre-infection samples were considered necessary. The second-wave clones that peaked on day 37 were not confirmed to be SARS-CoV-2 specific. Balanced CD4/CD8 phenotypes were observed for clones contracting from day 15 to 85, whereas a bias towards CD4+ was observed for a second wave of clones expanding from day 15 to 37. The detection of some responding clones in pre-infection memory suggests that pre-existing cross-reactive memory T cells joined the SARS-CoV-2 response. Contracting CD4+ clones appeared mostly in the CM and EM memory subsets, whereas CD8+ clones were enriched in EMRA.

PBMCs were isolated by Ficoll-Paque density gradient centrifugation. Sequencing relied on an Illumina NovaSeq 6000. cDNA libraries for TCRalpha and TCRbeta were prepared by 5'RACE using constant-segment primers, with sample barcodes and unique molecular identifiers added. Trizol reagent was used to extract RNA from every sample. Library amplification was performed in two PCR steps, and a second sample barcode and Illumina TruSeq adapters were introduced in the second step. Sequencing of the libraries was done on an Illumina NovaSeq, producing 2 x 150 bp paired-end reads. Regarding the original processing steps: Demultiplexing of reads and collapsing into UMI-guided consensus sequences were performed with migec v1.2.7. With mixcr v2.1.11, UMI consensuses were aligned to TRA and TRB V and J templates and assembled into clonotypes. Clonotypes were classified as expanded or contracted when called significant by both edgeR and NoisET, with noise models trained on biological replicates. For edgeR calls, the thresholds were a false discovery rate-adjusted p below 0.01 and a log2 fold-change of 1. As an exploratory analysis of dynamics, max-normalized trajectories of the 1000 most abundant clonotypes were examined with PCA combined with hierarchical clustering. The CD4 or CD8 phenotype of responding clones was assigned using the separately sequenced CD4+ and CD8+ repertoires. Starting from the raw public reads, TCRdb applied fastp trimming at Q25, assembled clones with MiXCR and retained in-frame beta chains. Every CDR3 protein is listed once, alongside the most common genes and DNA of its rows. For this entry, the V and J calls and clone size follow TCRdb and not the study's own pipeline. The sample table records 90,000 to 120,000 distinct CDR3 sequences; approximately 15% of these occur just once. Together, the top ten hold 30% to 45% of the sample.

This clonotype was detected only once. Its target antigen remains unknown. No base quality information exists; no much larger clone differs at one position. A single read is weak support. The trim is 4 bases for V and 6 bases for J, with a gap of 10 bases between the germline ends. The germline V gene gives CDR1 as SGHDT and CDR2 as YYEEEE. The CDR3 has 13 amino acids, counting the end cysteine and phenylalanine. The sequence is cut down to CDR3 DNA, 39 bases in frame from base 1. Sequenced material: PBMCs or a T cell subset sorted from them (not recorded which). In this chain, TRBV5-6 is recombined with TRBJ2-2, and perhaps TRBD1 as D gene, on 8 matching bases. The clonotype comes from a young man who had mild COVID-19 (a few samples of this study predate the infection). The sample titles of this study are shuffled in the database, so cell type and time point are left out; the donor was told from shared clones. The CDR3 has the sequence CASSTGGAGELFF. The sequence in DNA is TGTGCCAGCAGCACAGGGGGGGCCGGGGAGCTGTTTTTT.